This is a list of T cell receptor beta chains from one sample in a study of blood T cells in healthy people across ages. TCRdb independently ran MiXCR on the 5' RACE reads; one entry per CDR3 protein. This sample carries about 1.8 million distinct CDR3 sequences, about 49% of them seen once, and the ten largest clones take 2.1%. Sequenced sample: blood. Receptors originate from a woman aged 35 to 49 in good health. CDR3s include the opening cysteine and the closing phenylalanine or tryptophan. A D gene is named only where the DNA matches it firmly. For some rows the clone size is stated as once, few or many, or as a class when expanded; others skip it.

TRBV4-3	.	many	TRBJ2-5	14	TGCGCCAGCAGCCTTGGGATAGGCCTGGAGACCCAGTACTTC	CASSLGIGLETQYF
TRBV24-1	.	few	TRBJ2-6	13	TGTGCCACCGAGGGGGCTGGGGCCAACGTCCTGACTTTC	CATEGAGANVLTF
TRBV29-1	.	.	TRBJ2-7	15	TGCAGCGTCGGGGCCGGGACGCGCTTCCCCTACGAGCAGTACTTC	CSVGAGTRFPYEQYF
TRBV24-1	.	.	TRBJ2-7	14	TGTGCCACCAGTGATCCAACATCCTCCTACGAGCAGTACTTC	CATSDPTSSYEQYF
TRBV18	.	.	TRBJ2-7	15	TGTGCCAGCTCACCAAAGGACGGAGAATCCTACGAGCAGTACTTC	CASSPKDGESYEQYF
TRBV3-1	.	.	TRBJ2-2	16	TGTGCCAGCAGCCAAGTCGGCAGGGGTTGCACCGGGGAGCTGTTTTTT	CASSQVGRGCTGELFF
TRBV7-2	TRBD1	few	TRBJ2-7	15	TGTGCCAGCAATCTCCGACAGGGGAAACCCTACGAGCAGTACTTC	CASNLRQGKPYEQYF
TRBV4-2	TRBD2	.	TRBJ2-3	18	TGTGCCAGCAGCCAAGGTAGCGGGGGGGTTCTGAGCACAGATACGCAGTATTTT	CASSQGSGGVLSTDTQYF
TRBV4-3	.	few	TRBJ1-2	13	TGCGCCAGCAGCCAAGATCTGCTCGGGGGCTACACCTTC	CASSQDLLGGYTF
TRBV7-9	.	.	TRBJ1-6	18	TGTGCCAGCAGCTTAGTGTCGCCAGTGAGCTCCTATAATTCACCCCTCCACTTT	CASSLVSPVSSYNSPLHF
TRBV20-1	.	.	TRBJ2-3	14	TGCAGTGCTGGAGGCAGTTTTAGCACAGATACGCAGTATTTT	CSAGGSFSTDTQYF
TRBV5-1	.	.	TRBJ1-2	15	TGCGCCAGCAGCTTGGCCAGGCAGGGAGGTGGTGGCTACACCTTC	CASSLARQGGGGYTF
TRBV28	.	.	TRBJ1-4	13	TGTGCCAGCAGTCCAGCAGGGTACGAAAAACTGTTTTTT	CASSPAGYEKLFF
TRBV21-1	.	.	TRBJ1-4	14	TGTGCCAGCAAAGATAAGGGCCCCAATGAAAAACTGTTTTTT	CASKDKGPNEKLFF
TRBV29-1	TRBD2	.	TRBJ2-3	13	TGCAGCGGATCTAGCGGGGGCACAGATACGCAGTATTTT	CSGSSGGTDTQYF
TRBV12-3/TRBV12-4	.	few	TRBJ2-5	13	TGTGCCAGCAGTTTAGGCGCCTGGGAGACCCAGTACTTC	CASSLGAWETQYF
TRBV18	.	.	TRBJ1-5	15	TGTGCCAGCTCCCGGCGGGCAGGCAGCAATCAGCCCCAGCATTTT	CASSRRAGSNQPQHF
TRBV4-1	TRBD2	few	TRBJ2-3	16	TGCGCCAGCAGCCTAGGTAGGCTAGCGGGGGCAGATACGCAGTATTTT	CASSLGRLAGADTQYF
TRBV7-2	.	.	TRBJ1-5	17	TGTGCCAGCAGCTTATCGGTGGACGCAAGGGGGAATCAGCCCCAGCATTTT	CASSLSVDARGNQPQHF
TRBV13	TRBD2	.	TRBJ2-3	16	TGTGCCAGCAGCTCGGGGCGTCTAGCGGGGACAGATACGCAGTATTTT	CASSSGRLAGTDTQYF
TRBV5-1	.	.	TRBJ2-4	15	TGCGCCAGCAGCTCAGGCCCGGGACGGGGAGACATTCAGTACTTC	CASSSGPGRGDIQYF
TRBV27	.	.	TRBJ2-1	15	TGTGCCAGCAGTTTATCCCAGGGATTGGCCAATGAGCAGTTCTTC	CASSLSQGLANEQFF
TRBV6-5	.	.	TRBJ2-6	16	TGTGCCAGCAGTTACACCGTCAGCTCTGGGGCCAACGTCCTGACTTTC	CASSYTVSSGANVLTF
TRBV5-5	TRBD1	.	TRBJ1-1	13	TGTACCAGCAGCTTGGGACAGATCACTGAAGCTTTCTTT	CTSSLGQITEAFF
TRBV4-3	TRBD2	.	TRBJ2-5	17	TGCGCCAGCAGCCAAGATCTAGCGGGGGAAGGGCTGGAGACCCAGTACTTC	CASSQDLAGEGLETQYF
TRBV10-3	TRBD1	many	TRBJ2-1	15	TGTGCCATCAGCCCCTCCGGGACAGGGTTTCATGAGCAGTTCTTC	CAISPSGTGFHEQFF
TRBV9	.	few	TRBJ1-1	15	TGTGCCAGCAGCGTACTCGTCGGGGGGCCCACTGAAGCTTTCTTT	CASSVLVGGPTEAFF
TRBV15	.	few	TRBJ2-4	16	TGTGCCACCAGCAGAGAGAGGGACACCGCCAAAAACATTCAGTACTTC	CATSRERDTAKNIQYF
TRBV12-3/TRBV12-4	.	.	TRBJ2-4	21	TGTGCCAGCAGTTTAGTGGTCCCTTTTTACAAGGGGGTCGGAGCCAAAAACATTCAGTACTTC	CASSLVVPFYKGVGAKNIQYF
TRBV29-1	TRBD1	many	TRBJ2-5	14	TGCAGCGCCTCCGGAGACAGGGCCCAAGAGACCCAGTACTTC	CSASGDRAQETQYF
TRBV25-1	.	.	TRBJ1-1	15	TGTGCCAGCAGTGCTTCCGGGTTGGTCAGAACTGAAGCTTTCTTT	CASSASGLVRTEAFF
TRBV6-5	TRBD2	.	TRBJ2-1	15	TGTGCCAGCAGGCCCCCCGGGGGGACTAGCGGGGATTTGTTCTTC	CASRPPGGTSGDLFF
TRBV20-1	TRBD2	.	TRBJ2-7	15	TGCAGTGCTAGTGTCACGAGCGGGGGGGCATACGAGCAGTACTTC	CSASVTSGGAYEQYF
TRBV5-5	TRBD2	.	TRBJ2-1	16	TGTGCCAGCAGCTTAGGGAGCGGGGAAAAAAACAATGAGCAGTTCTTC	CASSLGSGEKNNEQFF
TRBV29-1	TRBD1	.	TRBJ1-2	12	TGCAGCGTAGCTGACAGGGTGTCCGGCTACACCTTC	CSVADRVSGYTF